This T cell receptor beta chain emerged from a study of T-cell memory formation after mild COVID-19. Findings of the study overall: The CD4+ clones that contracted clustered mainly within CM and EM, and the CD8+ clones concentrated in EMRA.

TCRdb called the 5' RACE reads again in MiXCR, with one record for every CDR3 protein. The table shows hundreds of thousands of distinct CDR3 sequences, with 15% to 20% occurring only once. A few counts support this clonotype. The antigen is unknown. The V gene's germline CDR1 is SGHTA and CDR2 FQGNSA. The J segment lost 15 bases and the V segment lost 0 bases, leaving 5 bases of the junction unmatched. The CDR3 is made up of 15 amino acids. This TCR was recovered from a man aged 18 to 35 who had mild COVID-19 (a few samples of this study predate the infection). Cell type and time point are not known. The V call is TRBV7-2, the J call TRBJ2-1; 16 bases map to TRBD2. Input material: PBMCs or a T cell subset sorted from them (not recorded which). DNA for the CDR3: TGTGCCAGCAGCTTAGCCCCGGGACTAGCGGGGGGGCTGTTCTTC. It encodes CASSLAPGLAGGLFF.